One and the same sample provided the 20 T cell receptor beta chains below, sequenced in a study of preoperative IRX-2 immunotherapy in early breast cancer. Clones were sequenced by immunoSEQ multiplex PCR, and TCRdb holds only the in-frame ones, with some missing. The data contain about 26,000 clones, nearly 90% of them singletons. Specified treatment: preoperative locoregional IRX-2 cytokine immunotherapy. The specimen was obtained from a patient treated with IRX-2 immunotherapy. The receptors were gathered from a human donor with breast cancer.

The V call is TRBV12-5, the J call TRBJ1-3, with unresolved D. The V end lost 1 base, the J end lost 0 bases, and 7 bases lay between the germline ends. CDR3 length: 15 amino acids. The V gene's germline CDR1 is LGHNT and CDR2 FRNRAP. CDR3 loop: CASGLGVDSGNTIYF. In DNA form, the CDR3 reads TGTGCTAGTGGTTTGGGGGTTGACTCTGGAAACACCATATATTTT.

The gene calls are TRBV27 and TRBJ2-3; D is uncertain. Germline CDR1 is MNHEY and CDR2 is SMNVEV (reference sequence). CDR3 length: 15 residues. The ends were cut back, 3 bases at V and 4 bases at J, with 14 bases in the middle. CDR3 in amino acids: CASSLALVGADTQYF. The CDR3 nucleotides are TGTGCCAGCAGTTTGGCTCTCGTGGGTGCAGATACGCAGTATTTT.

The chain links TRBV5-1 to TRBJ1-2, with 11 bases matching TRBD1. The germline V gene has CDR1 SGHRS and CDR2 YFSETQ. V dropped 4 bases and J dropped 3; count of bases not matched to a gene: 2. The CDR3 loop spans 14 amino acids. This chain's CDR3 is CASSQGQGDYGYTF. The CDR3 region has the DNA TGCGCCAGCAGCCAGGGACAGGGGGACTATGGCTACACCTTC.

The chain joins TRBV14 to TRBJ1-4; D is possibly TRBD1 (5 bases). The CDR3 spans 16 residues. Germline V gene sequence: CDR1 SGHDN, CDR2 FVKESK. Trimming cost V 0 bases and J 5 bases, with 13 bases left between them. The CDR3 spells CASSQELTGLNEKLFF. CDR3 sequence (DNA): TGTGCCAGCAGCCAAGAACTCACAGGTCTAAATGAAAAACTGTTTTTT.

The V gene is TRBV5-1, the J gene TRBJ2-5, with unresolved D. The J call may not be correct, given that the DNA end is closer to TRBJ2-7. This CDR3 is 14 amino acids long. The germline V gene encodes CDR1 SGHRS and CDR2 YFSETQ. The chain's CDR3 is CASSSTVAWPEQYF. CDR3 in DNA: TGCGCCAGCAGCTCCACAGTGGCCTGGCCCGAGCAGTACTTC.

The chain recombines TRBV19 with TRBJ2-4; TRBD1 matches 8 bases. The length of the CDR3 is 16 residues. Germline CDR1 is LNHDA and CDR2 is SQIVND (reference sequence). J was trimmed by 7 bases and V by 0 bases; bases with no gene match: 8. The CDR3 region is CASSIDHPGTGNIQYF. CDR3 nucleotide sequence: TGTGCCAGTAGTATAGATCACCCCGGGACAGGCAACATTCAGTACTTC.

The CDR3 DNA follows: TGTGCCAGCAGTTACTTGAGCTACAATGAGCAGTTCTTC. Translated: CASSYLSYNEQFF. The rearrangement uses TRBV6-5 and TRBJ2-1; D uncertain. Trimming cost V 1 base and J 3 bases, with 4 bases left between them. The CDR3 extends over 13 amino acids. Germline assignment: CDR1 MNHEY and CDR2 SVGAGI.

The rearrangement uses TRBV2 and TRBJ2-4, with TRBD2 matching over 10 bases. The V and J ends lost 4 bases and 6 bases, in that order; junction bases with no gene match: 9. Germline V CDR1 and CDR2: SNHLY, FYNNEI. CDR3 length: 16 residues. The CDR3 sequence: CASSAEAGGPGNIQYF. In nucleotides, the CDR3 is TGTGCCAGCAGTGCGGAAGCGGGGGGGCCTGGAAACATTCAGTACTTC. Full variable domain (missing parts from reference TRBV2 and TRBJ2-4): EPEVTQTPSHQVTQMGQEVILRCVPISNHLYFYWYRQILGQKVEFLVSFYNNEISEKSEIFDDQFSVERPDGSNFTLKIRSTKLEDSAMYFCASSAEAGGPGNIQYFGAGTRLSVL.

The chain couples TRBV7-2 to TRBJ1-1; 10 bases line up with TRBD1. J was trimmed by 0 bases and V by 3 bases; bases with no gene match: 10. Per germline, CDR1 SGHTA and CDR2 FQGNSA. This CDR3 spans 18 amino acids. CDR3 sequence (DNA): TGTGCCAGCAGCTTGGGACAGGGGATGGGTAGGGTGAACACTGAAGCTTTCTTT. This gives the protein CASSLGQGMGRVNTEAFF.

The chain uses TRBV4-3 and TRBJ2-7; 9 nucleotides match TRBD2. The CDR3 spans 17 residues. Germline V gives CDR1 LGHNA, CDR2 YSLEER. V gave up 1 base and J gave up 0 bases; unmatched junction bases: 7. CDR3 sequence: CASSQARLAVSSYEQYF. CDR3 in DNA: TGCGCCAGCAGCCAAGCCAGACTAGCGGTTAGCTCCTACGAGCAGTACTTC.

The chain links TRBV6-1 to TRBJ2-3; D is unclear. The CDR3 is made up of 13 amino acids. V dropped 4 bases and J dropped 4 bases, with 9 bases sitting between them. Germline V gene data show CDR1 as MNHNS and CDR2 as SASEGT. The CDR3 region is CASSGAAADTQYF. In DNA form, the CDR3 reads TGTGCCAGCAGTGGAGCAGCCGCAGATACGCAGTATTTT.

This chain connects TRBV5-8 to TRBJ2-7, with D possibly being TRBD1 (5 bases). This CDR3 region has 11 residues. V was pared by 6 bases and J by 6 bases, with 10 bases between. Germline V gene sequence: CDR1 SGHTS, CDR2 YDEGEE. CDR3 in DNA: TGTGCCAGCAAGACAGTGGGCGAGCAGTACTTC. Protein product: CASKTVGEQYF.

The table lists this clone with a count of one. The V and J genes are TRBV7-9 and TRBJ2-2, with 11 nucleotides matching TRBD1. Germline V gives CDR1 SEHNR, CDR2 FQNEAQ (reference sequence). The trim removed 4 bases at V and 3 bases at J, leaving 4 bases unmatched. CDR3 length equals 16 residues. The CDR3 sequence: CASSSSGQGDTGELFF. The CDR3, as DNA: TGTGCCAGCAGCTCCTCGGGACAGGGGGACACCGGGGAGCTGTTTTTT.

The rearrangement uses TRBV11-2 and TRBJ2-1; TRBD2 agrees at 7 bases. The CDR3 contains 15 residues. CDR1 is SGHAT, CDR2 FQNNGV, per germline. V shed 5 bases and J 5 bases; nucleotides not matched to a gene: 9. CDR3 DNA: TGTGCCAGCAGCCCCCGAGGAGGGACTAACAATGAGCAGTTCTTC. This codes for CASSPRGGTNNEQFF.

The genes are TRBV6-5 and TRBJ2-3, with D unclear. The CDR3 has 15 residues. The germline V gene encodes CDR1 MNHEY and CDR2 SVGAGI. V was shortened by 0 bases and J by 1 base, with 8 bases between the two germline ends. The CDR3 coding sequence is TGTGCCAGCAGTTACTCGAACCCCGGCACAGATACGCAGTATTTT. As protein: CASSYSNPGTDTQYF.

V and J are TRBV6-5 and TRBJ1-3, with D possibly being TRBD1 (5 bases). The CDR3 extends over 15 amino acids. Trimming cost V 4 bases and J 7 bases, with 17 bases left between them. CDR1 is MNHEY and CDR2 is SVGAGI in the germline V gene. Here the CDR3 DNA reads TGTGCCAGCAGTTCAGGGTCTTATCCGCGGAACACCATATATTTT. The encoded protein is CASSSGSYPRNTIYF.

This chain uses TRBV10-3 with TRBJ2-2; 13 nucleotides align to TRBD2. The germline CDR1 and CDR2 sequences are ENHRY and SYGVKD. The CDR3 contains 18 residues. The trim removed 0 bases at V and 2 bases at J, leaving 3 bases unmatched. As DNA, the CDR3 is TGTGCCATCAGTGAGTCACTAGCGGGAGGGCTCAACACCGGGGAGCTGTTTTTT. Amino acids: CAISESLAGGLNTGELFF.

The rearrangement links TRBV9 to TRBJ2-3; TRBD2 agrees at 7 bases. After removal of 0 bases from V and 2 bases from J, the junction contained 6 bases not matched to a gene. CDR3 length: 16 amino acids. Germline values: CDR1 SGDLS, CDR2 YYNGEE. For the CDR3, the DNA is TGTGCCAGCAGCGTAGGCGCTAGCGGTATCACAGATACGCAGTATTTT. Translated, it gives CASSVGASGITDTQYF.

V usage is TRBV6-5 and J usage is TRBJ2-5; D might be TRBD2 (5 bases). CDR1 is MNHEY, CDR2 SVGAGI, per germline. The V end was cut by 6 bases, the J end by 7 bases, with 12 bases between. CDR3 size: 12 residues. The CDR3 region is CASSPSSATQYF. For the CDR3, the DNA is TGTGCCAGCAGCCCTAGCTCGGCGACCCAGTACTTC.

V usage is TRBV5-4 and J usage is TRBJ2-5; 10 bases fit TRBD2. V shed 3 bases and J 5 bases; nucleotides not matched to a gene: 7. Germline assignment: CDR1 SGHNT and CDR2 YYREEE (reference sequence). This CDR3 contains 15 residues. The CDR3 nucleotides are TGTGCCAGCAGCTCCCTAGCGGGGGAGGGTGAGACCCAGTACTTC. It is translated as CASSSLAGEGETQYF.